These T cell receptor beta chains were read from a single sample in a study of shared clonotypes between healthy human individuals. Sequenced by immunoSEQ multiplex PCR; TCRdb stores in-frame clones only, minus some. In the table there are about 580,000 clones, about 98% of which are singletons. Sequenced input: naive CD8+ T cells sorted from blood. All receptors derive from a young man in good health. Both conserved end residues are part of each CDR3. D genes are given only for firm matches. Clone size, where shown, is once, few, many, or a class for clones that have expanded.

>-|TRBJ2-7|TRBD2|TRBV6-1
CASSEGLAGSYEQYF
TGTGCCAGCAGTGAAGGACTAGCGGGCTCCTACGAGCAGTACTTC
>-|TRBJ2-7|-|TRBV19
CASRSPSYEQYF
TGTGCCAGTCGCAGCCCCTCCTACGAGCAGTACTTC
>-|TRBJ2-7|TRBD2|TRBV7-6
CASSLASGPSYEQYF
TGTGCCAGCAGCTTGGCTAGCGGACCCTCCTACGAGCAGTACTTC
>-|TRBJ2-7|-|TRBV27
CASSFASPTYEQYF
TGTGCCAGCAGTTTCGCTTCTCCGACCTACGAGCAGTACTTC
>-|TRBJ2-1|-|TRBV30
CARGVNEQFF
TGTGCCCGGGGTGTCAATGAGCAGTTCTTC
>-|TRBJ2-3|-|TRBV5-4
CASSAAGGSDTQYF
TGTGCCAGCAGCGCGGCGGGCGGGTCAGATACGCAGTATTTT
>-|TRBJ1-1|-|TRBV2
CASSELPGLNTEAFF
TGTGCCAGCAGTGAACTCCCAGGGCTGAACACTGAAGCTTTCTTT
>-|TRBJ1-1|-|TRBV7-6
CASSPAATEAFF
TGTGCCAGCAGTCCAGCGGCCACTGAAGCTTTCTTT
>-|TRBJ2-7|-|TRBV19
CASSMDSSYEQYF
TGTGCCAGTAGTATGGACAGCTCCTACGAGCAGTACTTC
>-|TRBJ2-7|TRBD2|TRBV10-3
CAIRAGLAGVSYEQYF
TGTGCCATCAGGGCTGGACTAGCGGGAGTGTCCTACGAGCAGTACTTC
>-|TRBJ2-3|TRBD2|TRBV10-2
CASTAGGADTQYF
TGCGCCAGCACCGCGGGAGGGGCAGATACGCAGTATTTT
>-|TRBJ2-7|TRBD1|TRBV2
CASSVRGHSPYEQYF
TGTGCCAGCAGCGTCAGGGGGCATTCCCCCTACGAGCAGTACTTC
>-|TRBJ2-2|-|TRBV29-1
CSVAAANTGELFF
TGCAGCGTTGCGGCAGCGAACACCGGGGAGCTGTTTTTT
>-|TRBJ2-2|-|TRBV5-4
CASSLAGQGWAGELFF
TGTGCCAGCAGCTTGGCGGGCCAGGGGTGGGCCGGGGAGCTGTTTTTT
>-|TRBJ2-1|-|TRBV6-6
CASSYSQGPEDNEQFF
TGTGCCAGCAGTTACTCCCAGGGCCCCGAAGACAATGAGCAGTTCTTC
>-|TRBJ1-1|-|TRBV9
CASSIAGTTEAFF
TGTGCCAGCAGCATAGCAGGGACTACTGAAGCTTTCTTT
>-|TRBJ2-1|-|TRBV9
CASSPPLGYNEQFF
TGTGCCAGCAGCCCCCCGTTGGGGTACAATGAGCAGTTCTTC
>once|TRBJ2-1|TRBD2|TRBV4-1
CASSRLADSYNEQFF
TGCGCCAGCAGCCGACTAGCGGACTCCTACAATGAGCAGTTCTTC
>-|TRBJ2-5|-|TRBV10-1
CATETSRTTQYF
TGCGCCACCGAGACAAGTAGAACGACCCAGTACTTC
>-|TRBJ1-2|-|TRBV29-1
CSVEEDQSPGGYTF
TGCAGCGTTGAAGAGGACCAAAGCCCGGGCGGCTACACCTTC
>-|TRBJ2-7|-|TRBV11-2
CASSPSWGERTGLEQYF
TGTGCCAGCAGCCCCTCCTGGGGCGAGAGAACGGGACTCGAGCAGTACTTC
>once|TRBJ2-7|-|TRBV5-1
CASSLEVGGPDEQYF
TGCGCCAGCAGCTTGGAGGTCGGAGGCCCAGACGAGCAGTACTTC
>-|TRBJ1-3|-|TRBV11-2
CASSLVGGQGSGNTIYF
TGTGCCAGCAGCTTAGTCGGAGGGCAGGGCTCTGGAAACACCATATATTTT
>once|TRBJ2-5|-|TRBV6-6
CASSLGGEETQYF
TGTGCCAGCAGTTTAGGAGGAGAAGAGACCCAGTACTTC